These 27 T cell receptor beta chains were all obtained from the same sample, sequenced in a study of early T cells in non-severe SARS-CoV-2 infection. TCRdb fed the 5' RACE reads into MiXCR, producing one record per CDR3 protein. This sample has about 55,000 distinct CDR3 sequences, with 8.2% found just once. The sample taken for sequencing was whole blood. The receptors here all came from an adult who was a healthcare worker with PCR-confirmed SARS-CoV-2 infection or an uninfected control (not recorded which).

In this sample, this clonotype turned up a few times. The chain combines TRBV12-3 or TRBV12-4 with TRBJ1-4; the D gene is possibly TRBD1 (5 bases). V was pared by 3 bases and J by 6 bases, with 11 bases between. The CDR3 sequence is 14 residues long. CDR3 coding DNA: TGTGCCAGCAGTTTCTCTGGGGCGGATGAAAAACTGTTTTTT. Protein: CASSFSGADEKLFF.

The table lists this clonotype with many counts. The chain recombines TRBV25-1 with TRBJ2-2; 8 bases match TRBD1. The V segment lost 6 bases and the J segment 3 bases; nucleotides outside the gene matches: 3. This CDR3 region has 14 residues. CDR1 MGHDK and CDR2 SYGVNS come from the germline V gene. The CDR3 protein is CASRTGDDTGELFF. The DNA for the CDR3 is TGTGCCAGCAGGACAGGGGACGACACCGGGGAGCTGTTTTTT.

The J gene is TRBJ2-7, the V gene TRBV20-1; the D gene is possibly TRBD2 (5 bases). Germline CDR1 reads DFQATT; CDR2 reads SNEGSKA (reference sequence). With 3 bases removed from V and 3 bases from J, the gap between germline ends came to 12 bases. The CDR3 totals 13 residues. For the CDR3, the DNA is TGCAGTGCTAGTGACGGGGATAGCTACGAGCAGTACTTC. This gives the protein CSASDGDSYEQYF.

The rearrangement uses TRBV3-1 and TRBJ2-2; 9 bases agree with TRBD2. The CDR3 sequence is 15 residues long. The V gene's germline CDR1 is LGHDT and CDR2 YNNKEL (reference sequence). Unmatched junction bases numbered 3, after V lost 1 base and J lost 6 bases. The CDR3 DNA follows: TGTGCCAGCAGCCAAGTAGCGGGAGTGGCCGGGGAGCTGTTTTTT. It is translated as CASSQVAGVAGELFF.

This clonotype has just a few counts. The chain uses TRBV14 and TRBJ1-4; 8 bases are a match to TRBD1. The CDR3 is 13 residues long. Germline CDR1 and CDR2: SGHDN and FVKESK. After removal of 6 bases from V and 7 bases from J, the junction contained 4 bases not matched to a gene. The CDR3 loop is CASSRGQGEKLFF. The CDR3 bases are TGTGCCAGCAGTCGAGGACAGGGTGAAAAACTGTTTTTT.

The sample holds a few counts of this clonotype. J is TRBJ1-4 and V is TRBV12-3 or TRBV12-4, with a possible D match to TRBD1 (5 bases). V was trimmed by 5 bases and J by 8 bases, leaving 9 bases between them. The CDR3 spans 12 residues. The CDR3 sequence: CASSLRVEKLFF. The CDR3 bases are TGTGCCAGCAGTCTCAGGGTCGAAAAACTGTTTTTT.

This rearrangement joins TRBV5-1 to TRBJ2-7, with D possibly matching TRBD1 (6 bases). Trimming left V 0 bases short and J 7 bases short, with 8 bases between. Germline lookup yields CDR1 SGHRS and CDR2 YFSETQ. The length of the CDR3 is 12 residues. The DNA for the CDR3 is TGCGCCAGCAGCTTGGAACAGGGAGAGCAGTACTTC. This sequence encodes CASSLEQGEQYF.

This clonotype has more than one count but fewer than ten. The chain uses TRBV12-3 or TRBV12-4 and TRBJ2-1, with D possibly TRBD2 on 5 matching bases. The length of the CDR3 is 15 residues. V gave up 7 bases and J gave up 7 bases, with 20 bases separating them. In nucleotides, the CDR3 is TGTGCCAGCACCCCTCTGGGAGCCCTAGGTAATGAGCAGTTCTTC. Protein sequence: CASTPLGALGNEQFF.

This clonotype was observed many times. The CDR3 DNA reads TGTGCCAGCAGTACAACCGGAACGCAGTATTTT. Translating it yields CASSTTGTQYF. The rearrangement links TRBV2 to TRBJ2-3; D ambiguous. Germline V gene sequence: CDR1 SNHLY, CDR2 FYNNEI. The CDR3 is 11 amino acids. V lost 5 bases and J lost 9, with 9 bases in between.

This clonotype appeared a few times. This chain uses TRBV11-2 with TRBJ2-7; 9 bases map to TRBD1. The ends lost 3 bases at V and 1 base at J; junction bases unmatched: 7. The CDR3 is made up of 16 amino acids. Per the germline V gene, CDR1 is SGHAT and CDR2 is FQNNGV. The CDR3 DNA reads as TGTGCCAGCAGCTTTCGGTGGACAGGGGTTTCCTACGAGCAGTACTTC. It specifies CASSFRWTGVSYEQYF.

This clonotype has only a few counts. The chain has TRBV4-2 and TRBJ2-4; 10 nucleotides agree with TRBD2. With V trimmed by 0 bases and J by 9 bases, 17 bases remained unmatched. Germline V gene sequence: CDR1 LGHNA, CDR2 YNFKEQ. This CDR3 comprises 19 residues. The CDR3 region is CASSQDPSGGEAKNGIQYF. CDR3 DNA: TGTGCCAGCAGCCAAGATCCCAGCGGGGGGGAGGCCAAAAATGGCATTCAGTACTTC.

V and J are TRBV27 and TRBJ1-1, with D maybe TRBD1 (6 bases). From germline, CDR1 is MNHEY and CDR2 SMNVEV (reference sequence). V was shortened by 10 bases and J by 1 base, with 22 bases between the two germline ends. This CDR3 is built from 16 residues. DNA for the CDR3: TGTGCCACCCGAAACTGGGGGCGCGATAAGAACACTGAAGCTTTCTTT. It translates to CATRNWGRDKNTEAFF.

This clonotype occurred many times. This chain uses TRBV28 with TRBJ2-1, with TRBD2 matching over 10 bases. CDR3 length: 12 residues. Germline trimming cut 2 bases from V and 14 bases from J; bases unmatched to any gene: 3. Germline V gene sequence: CDR1 MDHEN, CDR2 SYDVKM. CDR3 residues: CASSLLAGAKFF. The CDR3 coding sequence is TGTGCCAGCAGTTTACTAGCGGGAGCAAAGTTCTTC.

This clonotype was detected ten times or more. This chain joins TRBV2 and TRBJ2-7, with D perhaps being TRBD1 or TRBD2 (6 bases each). Deletions cut 4 bases from V and 2 bases from J, with 12 bases between. There are 14 residues in the CDR3. Germline loops: CDR1 SNHLY, CDR2 FYNNEI. The DNA for the CDR3 is TGTGCCAGCAGTGGGGGGGCGAATCCCTACGAGCAGTACTTC. It yields the protein CASSGGANPYEQYF. The complete variable domain, with remaining parts taken from reference TRBV2 and TRBJ2-7, reads EPEVTQTPSHQVTQMGQEVILRCVPISNHLYFYWYRQILGQKVEFLVSFYNNEISEKSEIFDDQFSVERPDGSNFTLKIRSTKLEDSAMYFCASSGGANPYEQYFGPGTRLTVT.

This clonotype was counted only a few times. The chain recombines TRBV13 with TRBJ1-2, with D hard to call. The ends were cut back, 5 bases at V and 4 bases at J, with 14 bases in the middle. The CDR3 consists of 14 residues. CDR1 and CDR2 (germline): PRHDT, FYEKMQ (reference sequence). Written as DNA, the CDR3 is TGTGCCAGCAGCCCCCCGGGAATCGGCTATGGCTACACCTTC. Translated, it gives CASSPPGIGYGYTF.

This chain uses TRBV12-3 or TRBV12-4 with TRBJ1-3; D not resolved. CDR3 length: 12 amino acids. V was shortened by 4 bases and J by 3 bases, with 4 bases between the two germline ends. The CDR3, as DNA: TGTGCCAGCAGTTCGTTTGGAAACACCATATATTTT. This gives the protein CASSSFGNTIYF.

The table lists this clonotype with a few counts. The V call is TRBV19, the J call TRBJ1-5; 8 positions agree with TRBD1. J lost 0 bases, V lost 7 bases, and 8 bases had no gene match. The CDR3 runs 16 residues. CDR1 is LNHDA, CDR2 SQIVND, per germline (reference sequence). Written as DNA, the CDR3 is TGTGCCAGTACGCAGGACAGGGAGTATAGCAATCAGCCCCAGCATTTT. Amino acid sequence: CASTQDREYSNQPQHF.

Ten or more counts support this clonotype. The chain combines TRBV2 with TRBJ1-6, with D maybe TRBD1 (6 bases). Germline V lookup: CDR1 SNHLY, CDR2 FYNNEI. The germline V and J ends were trimmed by 10 bases and 5 bases, with 24 bases remaining between them. The CDR3 contains 17 residues. CDR3 nucleotide sequence: TGTGCCACGCTGCCTAGGGGGTTAAGATCCGATAATTCACCCCTCCACTTT. It translates to CATLPRGLRSDNSPLHF.

The chain is built from TRBV19 and TRBJ2-3; D might be TRBD1 (5 bases). Per the germline V gene, CDR1 is LNHDA and CDR2 is SQIVND (reference sequence). The CDR3 spans 14 residues. The germline V and J ends were trimmed by 6 bases and 2 bases, with 12 bases remaining between them. The CDR3: CASRDQGFTDTQYF. Here the CDR3 DNA reads TGTGCCAGTAGGGATCAGGGATTCACAGATACGCAGTATTTT.

This clonotype was observed a single time. The chain joins TRBV5-1 to TRBJ2-2, with D hard to call. V was cut by 4 bases and J by 0 bases, with 7 bases left in between. The germline CDR1 and CDR2 sequences are SGHRS and YFSETQ. The CDR3 consists of 14 residues. The CDR3 is CASSVDTNTGELFF. Here the CDR3 DNA reads TGCGCCAGCAGCGTAGACACGAACACCGGGGAGCTGTTTTTT.

The chain employs TRBV29-1 and TRBJ1-4; no definite D call. Trimming left V 5 bases short and J 5 bases short, with 15 bases between. The CDR3 length is 14 residues. Germline assignment: CDR1 SQVTM and CDR2 ANQGSEA. CDR3 DNA: TGCAGCGTTTGCAGCGGGTCCGAGAATGAAAAACTGTTTTTT. It is translated as CSVCSGSENEKLFF.

This clonotype showed up just a few times. The chain recombines TRBV6-2 or TRBV6-3 with TRBJ1-1, with 9 bases matching TRBD1. Germline CDR1 MNHEY, CDR2 SVGEGT. The CDR3 is 15 amino acids. V was clipped by 4 bases and J by 0 bases; unmatched bases: 3. CDR3 in DNA: TGTGCCAGCAGTTTGGGACAGGGATTGAACACTGAAGCTTTCTTT. Its translation is CASSLGQGLNTEAFF.

This clonotype was observed at least ten times. V gene TRBV6-5 combines with J gene TRBJ2-7, with 11 positions matching TRBD2. The CDR3 contains 15 residues. V gave up 2 bases and J gave up 6 bases; unmatched junction bases: 6. CDR1 MNHEY and CDR2 SVGAGI come from the germline V gene. This CDR3 reads CASSYVALAGGEQYF. The CDR3 DNA sequence: TGTGCCAGCAGTTACGTCGCGCTAGCGGGGGGCGAGCAGTACTTC.

The V call is TRBV18, the J call TRBJ2-5; D is uncertain. This CDR3 region has 13 residues. Trimming took off 7 bases at V and 0 bases at J, with 9 bases between the two ends. Germline V lookup: CDR1 KGHSH, CDR2 LQKENI. CDR3 DNA sequence: TGTGCCAGCTTACGTTCGTACCAAGAGACCCAGTACTTC. Translation gives CASLRSYQETQYF.

This clonotype was picked up a small number of times. This rearrangement joins TRBV24-1 to TRBJ2-1, with 8 bases aligning to TRBD2. Germline-derived CDR1 and CDR2 are KGHDR and SFDVKD. Trimming removed 2 bases from V and 6 bases from J; junction bases left unmatched: 8. The CDR3 loop spans 16 amino acids. The DNA for the CDR3 is TGTGCCACCAGTGATTCGAGGACTAGCATGATCAATGAGCAGTTCTTC. Translating it yields CATSDSRTSMINEQFF.

The V and J genes are TRBV20-1 and TRBJ2-7; 9 positions agree with TRBD2. There are 17 residues in the CDR3. Germline assignment: CDR1 DFQATT and CDR2 SNEGSKA (reference sequence). The V and J ends lost 5 bases and 3 bases, in that order; junction bases with no gene match: 17. The CDR3 nucleotides are TGCAGTGCTCAAAGGAGGGATGGAACTAGCGGGCGCTACGAGCAGTACTTC. Translated: CSAQRRDGTSGRYEQYF.

The V and J genes are TRBV6-5 and TRBJ2-3; D not certain. Germline CDR1 and CDR2: MNHEY and SVGAGI. The CDR3 runs to 14 residues. V was cut by 6 bases and J by 4 bases, with 14 bases left in between. The CDR3 spells CASSQLSRPDTQYF. Written as DNA, the CDR3 is TGTGCCAGCAGCCAGCTAAGTCGTCCAGATACGCAGTATTTT.